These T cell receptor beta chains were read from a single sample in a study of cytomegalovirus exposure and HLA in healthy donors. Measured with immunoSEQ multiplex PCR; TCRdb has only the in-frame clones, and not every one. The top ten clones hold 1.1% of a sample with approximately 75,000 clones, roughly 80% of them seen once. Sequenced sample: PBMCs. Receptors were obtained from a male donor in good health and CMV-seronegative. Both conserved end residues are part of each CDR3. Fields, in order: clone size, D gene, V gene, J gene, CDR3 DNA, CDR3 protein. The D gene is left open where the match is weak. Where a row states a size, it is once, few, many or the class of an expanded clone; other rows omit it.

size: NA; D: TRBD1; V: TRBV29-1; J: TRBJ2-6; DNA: TGCAGCGTTGACGCAGGGGGCATCTCTGGGGCCAACGTCCTGACTTTC; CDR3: CSVDAGGISGANVLTF
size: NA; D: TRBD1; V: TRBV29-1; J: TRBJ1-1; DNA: TGCAGCGTCGTCCAGGGGGGGAACACTGAAGCTTTCTTT; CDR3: CSVVQGGNTEAFF
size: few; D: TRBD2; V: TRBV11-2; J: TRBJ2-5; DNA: TGTGCCAGCAGCTTCACTAGCGGGGAGACCCAGTACTTC; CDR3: CASSFTSGETQYF
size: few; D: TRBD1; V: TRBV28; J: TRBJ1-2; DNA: TGTGCCAGCAGAGAAGCGACAGGGGGCTATGGCTACACCTTC; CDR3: CASREATGGYGYTF
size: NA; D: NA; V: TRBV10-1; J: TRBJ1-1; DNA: TGCGCCAGCAGATCGACAGTGAACACTGAAGCTTTCTTT; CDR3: CASRSTVNTEAFF
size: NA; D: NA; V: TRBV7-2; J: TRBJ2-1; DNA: TGTGCCAGCAGCTTAGACAGGGCTCAATTCAATGAGCAGTTCTTC; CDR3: CASSLDRAQFNEQFF
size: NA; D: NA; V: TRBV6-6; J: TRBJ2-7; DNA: TGTGCCAGCAGTTCGTCCTCCTACGAGCAGTACTTC; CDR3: CASSSSSYEQYF
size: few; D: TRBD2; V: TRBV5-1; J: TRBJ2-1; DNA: TGCGCCAGCAGCTTGGGCTCGCTAGCGGGAGTAATAGGCCCGCAAAATTACAATGAGCAGTTCTTC; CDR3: CASSLGSLAGVIGPQNYNEQFF
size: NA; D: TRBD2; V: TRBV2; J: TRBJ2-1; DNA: TGTGCCAGCAGTGAATTCCCATCTAGCGGGAGAGTCTTCCCCCATGAGCAGTTCTTC; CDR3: CASSEFPSSGRVFPHEQFF
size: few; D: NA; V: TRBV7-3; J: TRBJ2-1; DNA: TGTGCCAGCAGCTTAACGCCGATTGCGCTGAATGAGCAGTTCTTC; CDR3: CASSLTPIALNEQFF
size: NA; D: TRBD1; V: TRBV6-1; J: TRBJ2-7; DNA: TGTGCCAGCCTGAGGGACAGGGGACCCTACGAGCAGTACTTC; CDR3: CASLRDRGPYEQYF
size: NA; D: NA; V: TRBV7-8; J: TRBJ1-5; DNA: TGTGCCAGCAGCTTGGACTCAGGTCAGCCCCAGCATTTT; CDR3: CASSLDSGQPQHF
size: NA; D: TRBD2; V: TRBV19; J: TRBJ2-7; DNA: TGTGCCAGTAGTACGGGCGGGAGGCAGTACGAGCAGTACTTC; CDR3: CASSTGGRQYEQYF
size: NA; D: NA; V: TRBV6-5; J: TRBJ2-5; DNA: TGTGCCAGCAGTTCCAGCAGGGATAAGACCCAGTACTTC; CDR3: CASSSSRDKTQYF
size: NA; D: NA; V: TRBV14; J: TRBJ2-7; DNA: TGTGCCAGCAGCTCCCTGACAGGAACCTACGAGCAGTACTTC; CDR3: CASSSLTGTYEQYF
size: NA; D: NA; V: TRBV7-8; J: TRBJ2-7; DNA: TGTGCCAGCAGCTTTAGCCCCTCCTACGAGCAGTACTTC; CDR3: CASSFSPSYEQYF
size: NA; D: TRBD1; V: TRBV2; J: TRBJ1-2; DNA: TGTGCCAGCAGAGAGACAGGGTCGGGGGGCTACACCTTC; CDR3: CASRETGSGGYTF
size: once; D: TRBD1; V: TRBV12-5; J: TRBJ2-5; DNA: TGTGCTAGTGGTAATCCCTCAGGGGGAGAGACCCAGTACTTC; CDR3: CASGNPSGGETQYF
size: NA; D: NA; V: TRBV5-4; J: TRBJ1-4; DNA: TGTGCCAGCAGCTTGGGAGCGGGGCTTACTGAAAAACTGTTTTTT; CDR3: CASSLGAGLTEKLFF
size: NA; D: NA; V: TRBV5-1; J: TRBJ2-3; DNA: TGCGCCAGCGGAAATAACAGAGACACAATGCGCACCACAGATACGCAGTATTTT; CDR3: CASGNNRDTMRTTDTQYF
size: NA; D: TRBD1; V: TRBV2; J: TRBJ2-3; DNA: TGTGCCAGCAGTGAGTCGGGGACAGGCCCCACAGATACGCAGTATTTT; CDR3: CASSESGTGPTDTQYF
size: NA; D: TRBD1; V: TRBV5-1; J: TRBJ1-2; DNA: TGCGCCAGCAGCCCGTCGACAGGGAACTATGGCTACACCTTC; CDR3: CASSPSTGNYGYTF
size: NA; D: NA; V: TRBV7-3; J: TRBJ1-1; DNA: TGTGCCAGCAGCTTAGCGGGGGGGAACACTGAAGCTTTCTTT; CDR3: CASSLAGGNTEAFF
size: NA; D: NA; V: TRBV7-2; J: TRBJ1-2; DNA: TGTGCCAGCAGCTTAGTGTCAGGCAGCCGTATCACTAACTATGGCTACACCTTC; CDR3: CASSLVSGSRITNYGYTF
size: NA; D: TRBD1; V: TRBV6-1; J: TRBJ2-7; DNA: TGTGCCAGCAGCGCACAGGGGAATGGGCTGGGCGAGCAGTACTTC; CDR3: CASSAQGNGLGEQYF
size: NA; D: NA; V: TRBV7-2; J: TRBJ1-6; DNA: TGTGCCAGCAGCGCTAGTCTGAGCTCCTATAATTCACCCCTCCACTTT; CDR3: CASSASLSSYNSPLHF
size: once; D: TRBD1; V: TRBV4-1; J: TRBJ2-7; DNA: TGCGCCAGCAGCCAAGAAGCAGGACAGGGGGCTTACGAGCAGTACTTC; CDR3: CASSQEAGQGAYEQYF
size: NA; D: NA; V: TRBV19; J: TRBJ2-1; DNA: TGTGCCAGTAGTATTAGGGGGGAGGGCTTAACCTACAATGAGCAGTTCTTC; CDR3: CASSIRGEGLTYNEQFF
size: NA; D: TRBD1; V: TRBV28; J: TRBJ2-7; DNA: TGTGCCAGCAGTGGATCAACCGGGACAGCCCCCTACGAGCAGTACTTC; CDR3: CASSGSTGTAPYEQYF
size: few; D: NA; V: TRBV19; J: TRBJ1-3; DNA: TGTGCCAGTAGTATTCCCCTCTCTGGAAACACCATATATTTT; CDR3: CASSIPLSGNTIYF
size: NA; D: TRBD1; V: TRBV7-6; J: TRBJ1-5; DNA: TGTGCCAGCAGCTTCCGACAGGGGAGGGGCCAGCCCCAGCATTTT; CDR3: CASSFRQGRGQPQHF
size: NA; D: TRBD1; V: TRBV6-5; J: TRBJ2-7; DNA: TGTGCCAGCAGTTTAACCGGGACAGGGGGCCCATACGAGCAGTACTTC; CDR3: CASSLTGTGGPYEQYF
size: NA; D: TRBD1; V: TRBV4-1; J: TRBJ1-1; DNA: TGCGCCAGCAGCCAAGGATTGGGACAGGGGAGGTACCTTGAAGCTTTCTTT; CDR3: CASSQGLGQGRYLEAFF
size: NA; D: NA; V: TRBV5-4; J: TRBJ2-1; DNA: TGTGCCAGCAGCTTGCACGTGGCAGGGGACGGTGAGCAGTTCTTC; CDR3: CASSLHVAGDGEQFF
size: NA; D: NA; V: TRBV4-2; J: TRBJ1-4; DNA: TGTGCCAGCAGCCAAGGCTCGGGTGGCCCACCAGGGGATGAAAAACTGTTTTTT; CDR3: CASSQGSGGPPGDEKLFF
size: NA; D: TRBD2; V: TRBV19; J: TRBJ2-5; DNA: TGTGCCAGTAGTATGATGGGACTATCATGGGAGACCCAGTACTTC; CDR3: CASSMMGLSWETQYF
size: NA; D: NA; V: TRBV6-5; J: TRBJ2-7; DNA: TGTGCCAGCTTTTCCCACCGGGACTACGAGCAGTACTTC; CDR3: CASFSHRDYEQYF
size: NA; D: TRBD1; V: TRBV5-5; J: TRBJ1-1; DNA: TGTGCCAGCGGGACAGGGATAACTGAAGCTTTCTTT; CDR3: CASGTGITEAFF
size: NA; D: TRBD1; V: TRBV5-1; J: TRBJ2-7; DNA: TGCGCCAGCAGCTTGATTGGGCAGGGGGCCTACGAGCAGTACTTC; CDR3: CASSLIGQGAYEQYF
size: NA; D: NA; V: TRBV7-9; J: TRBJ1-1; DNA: TGTTCCAGCAGCTCCATTGAGTTTGAAGCTTTCTTT; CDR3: CSSSSIEFEAFF
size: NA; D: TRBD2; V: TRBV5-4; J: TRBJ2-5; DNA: TGTGCCAGCAGCTTGTGGCTAGCGGGGCTATCGAAGACCCAGTACTTC; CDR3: CASSLWLAGLSKTQYF
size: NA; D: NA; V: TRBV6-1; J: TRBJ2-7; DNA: TGTGCCAGCAGCACTAATGGACAATACGAGCAGTACTTC; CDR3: CASSTNGQYEQYF
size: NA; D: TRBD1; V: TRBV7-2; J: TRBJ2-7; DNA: TGTGCCGGCAGCCCCGACAGGGGTGGAGGGAAGCAGTACTTC; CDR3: CAGSPDRGGGKQYF
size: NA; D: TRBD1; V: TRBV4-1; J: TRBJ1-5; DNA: TGCGCCAGCAGCCAGGGAACAGGGGGCGACCTTAGCAGGAGGCCCCAGCATTTT; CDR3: CASSQGTGGDLSRRPQHF
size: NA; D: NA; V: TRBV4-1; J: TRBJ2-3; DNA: TGCGCCAGCAGCCAAGTGGAAGGGGTTGATACGCAGTATTTT; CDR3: CASSQVEGVDTQYF
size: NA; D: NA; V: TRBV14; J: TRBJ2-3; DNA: TGTGCCAGCAGCCAGGCGGGGTTGGCCTCTGAAGATACGCAGTATTTT; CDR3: CASSQAGLASEDTQYF
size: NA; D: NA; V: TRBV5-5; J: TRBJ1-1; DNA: TGTGCCAGCAGCCGGAGGGCAGGGCTTATGAACACTGAAGCTTTCTTT; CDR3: CASSRRAGLMNTEAFF
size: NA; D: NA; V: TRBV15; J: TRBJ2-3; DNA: TGTGCCACCAGCCAACGAACTGTCTCTAGCACAGATACGCAGTATTTT; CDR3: CATSQRTVSSTDTQYF
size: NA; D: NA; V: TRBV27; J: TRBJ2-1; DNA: TGTGCCAGCTCATACAGGACCGTGTCCTACAATGAGCAGTTCTTC; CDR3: CASSYRTVSYNEQFF